This TCR beta chain comes out of a study of blood T cell repertoires in COVID-19. At the level of the study: T cells, B-cell-depleted T cells, or PBMCs supplied cDNA or gDNA.

Authors' data handling: Cell counts per sample came from amplifying reference gene primers. TCRdb keeps only in-frame clones here, not all; method: immunoSEQ multiplex PCR. D and trimming were read from the DNA, whereas the V and J calls and clone size are those reported in that table. The sample records some 250,000 clones, more than 75% being singletons. From germline, CDR1 is MNHEY and CDR2 SMNVEV (reference sequence). The CDR3 runs to 16 residues. Deletions cut 3 bases from V and 0 bases from J, with 12 bases between. Specimen: peripheral blood. This chain joins TRBV27 and TRBJ2-1; maybe TRBD2 (6 bases). The sequence derives from a woman aged 40 to 50 who had recovered from COVID-19. CDR3 region: CASSFIAESSYNEQFF. In nucleotides, the CDR3 is TGTGCCAGCAGTTTTATAGCGGAAAGCTCCTACAATGAGCAGTTCTTC.